These T cell receptor beta chains were read from a single sample in a study of T cell responses to AZD1222 COVID-19 vaccine. Generated by immunoSEQ multiplex PCR, the TCRdb table keeps only in-frame clones and is missing some. This sample carries fewer than 130,000 clones, roughly 89% of them seen once, and the ten largest clones take approximately 15%. Specimen: peripheral blood, collected 28 days after the second AZD1222 dose. These receptor sequences come from an adult who received the AZD1222 COVID-19 vaccine. Each CDR3 is given with its conserved first and last residue. D genes are given only for firm matches. Expanded clones get a size class; other rows say once, few or many, or leave the size out.

size	D	V	J	CDR3	DNA
-	-	TRBV11-3	TRBJ1-2	CASSLGAEANYGYTF	TGTGCCAGCAGCTTAGGCGCAGAAGCTAACTATGGCTACACCTTC
-	-	TRBV6-5	TRBJ1-1	CASSYQPGRSGTEAFF	TGTGCCAGCAGTTACCAGCCCGGACGGTCAGGGACTGAAGCTTTCTTT
-	TRBD1	TRBV6-5	TRBJ1-6	CASSLRGQGPLHF	TGTGCCAGCAGCCTTAGGGGGCAGGGACCCCTCCACTTT
-	-	TRBV20-1	TRBJ2-5	CSASDTAGETQYF	TGCAGTGCTAGTGACACCGCGGGAGAGACCCAGTACTTC
once	TRBD1	TRBV6-6	TRBJ1-2	CASSPDGQGAFITVYGYTF	TGTGCCAGCAGTCCCGATGGACAGGGAGCCTTCATAACTGTCTATGGCTACACCTTC
-	TRBD1	TRBV19	TRBJ2-2	CASRIQGKHTGELFF	TGTGCCAGTAGGATACAGGGGAAACACACCGGGGAGCTGTTTTTT
-	TRBD1	TRBV11-2	TRBJ1-5	CASSLDRGHQPQHF	TGTGCCAGCAGTCTCGACAGGGGGCATCAGCCCCAGCATTTT
-	-	TRBV6-1	TRBJ1-2	CASSELGANYGYTF	TGTGCCAGCAGTGAGCTGGGGGCTAACTATGGCTACACCTTC
once	TRBD1	TRBV7-3	TRBJ2-5	CASSSTGSEGETQYF	TGTGCCAGCAGCTCGACAGGGAGTGAGGGAGAGACCCAGTACTTC
-	-	TRBV7-9	TRBJ1-2	CASSPGGYGYTF	TGTGCCAGCAGCCCCGGTGGCTATGGCTACACCTTC